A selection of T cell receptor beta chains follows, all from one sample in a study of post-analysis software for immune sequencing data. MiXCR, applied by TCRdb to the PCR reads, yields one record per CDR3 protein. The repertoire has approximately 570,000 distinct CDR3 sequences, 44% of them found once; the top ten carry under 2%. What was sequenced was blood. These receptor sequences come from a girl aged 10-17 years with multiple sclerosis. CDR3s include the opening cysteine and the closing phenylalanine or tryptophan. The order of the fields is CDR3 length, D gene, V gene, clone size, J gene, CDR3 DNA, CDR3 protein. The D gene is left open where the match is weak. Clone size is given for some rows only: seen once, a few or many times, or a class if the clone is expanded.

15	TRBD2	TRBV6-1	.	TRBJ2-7	TGTGCCAGCAGCATTAGCGGGGGGAGCTCCTACGAGCAGTACTTC	CASSISGGSSYEQYF
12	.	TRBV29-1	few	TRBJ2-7	TGCAGCGTAGTGACAGGTCTCTACGAGCAGTACTTC	CSVVTGLYEQYF
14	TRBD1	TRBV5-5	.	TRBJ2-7	TGTGCCAGCAGTCACACAGGGGGCAGCTACGAGCAGTACTTC	CASSHTGGSYEQYF
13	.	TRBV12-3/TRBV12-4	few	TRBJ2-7	TGTGCCAGCAGTTTTTGGGGGAGAATCGAGCAGTACTTC	CASSFWGRIEQYF
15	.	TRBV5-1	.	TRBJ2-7	TGCGCCAGCAGCCTGGATCCGGCAGGGTCGGTCGAGCAGTACTTC	CASSLDPAGSVEQYF
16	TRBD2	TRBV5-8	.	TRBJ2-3	TGTGCCAGCAGCTTGGGGATCCTAGCGGGAGAAGATACGCAGTATTTT	CASSLGILAGEDTQYF
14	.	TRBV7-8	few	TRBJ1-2	TGTGCCAGCAGCTTCGGCGGACAAAACTATGGCTACACCTTC	CASSFGGQNYGYTF
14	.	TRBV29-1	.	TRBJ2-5	TGCAGCGTTGAAGTTCGCACATCGGGGAAGACCCAGTACTTC	CSVEVRTSGKTQYF
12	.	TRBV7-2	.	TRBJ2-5	TGTGCCAGCAGCTTATTTTGGGAGACCCAGTACTTC	CASSLFWETQYF
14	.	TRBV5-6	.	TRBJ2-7	TGTGCCAGCAGCCCCGGAAGGGATCTCTACGAGCAGTACTTC	CASSPGRDLYEQYF
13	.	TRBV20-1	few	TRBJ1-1	TGCAGTGCTACGGGGGCAGTGAACACTGAAGCTTTCTTT	CSATGAVNTEAFF
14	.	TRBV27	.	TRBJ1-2	TGTGCCAGCAGTTTAAGGGGCCAGGGAGGCAGCTACACCTTC	CASSLRGQGGSYTF
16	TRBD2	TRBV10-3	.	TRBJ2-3	TGTGCCATCAGTGAGTCTCCTACTAGCGGGGGCGATACGCAGTATTTT	CAISESPTSGGDTQYF
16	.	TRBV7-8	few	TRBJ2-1	TGTGCCAGCAGCGTCCGGGACACCAGCTCCTACAATGAGCAGTTCTTC	CASSVRDTSSYNEQFF
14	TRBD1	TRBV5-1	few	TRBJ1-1	TGCGCCAGCAGCGACAGGGCAGCGGGCCCTGAAGCTTTCTTT	CASSDRAAGPEAFF
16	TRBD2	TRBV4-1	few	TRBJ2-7	TGCGCCAGCAGCCAGCAGCTAGCGGGTCGCTCCTACGAGCAGTACTTC	CASSQQLAGRSYEQYF
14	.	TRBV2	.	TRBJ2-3	TGTGCCAGCAAACTACAGGGAGCTATAGATACGCAGTATTTT	CASKLQGAIDTQYF
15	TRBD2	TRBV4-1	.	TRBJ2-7	TGCGCCAGCAGCCAAGAGGCGCGGGAGTCCTACGAGCAGTACTTC	CASSQEARESYEQYF
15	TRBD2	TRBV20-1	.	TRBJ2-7	TGCAGTGCTCCGGTGCGCGCGGGGGGCCTCTACGAGCAGTACTTC	CSAPVRAGGLYEQYF
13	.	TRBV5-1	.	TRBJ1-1	TGCGCCAGCAATTCCGGATTTAACACTGAAGCTTTCTTT	CASNSGFNTEAFF